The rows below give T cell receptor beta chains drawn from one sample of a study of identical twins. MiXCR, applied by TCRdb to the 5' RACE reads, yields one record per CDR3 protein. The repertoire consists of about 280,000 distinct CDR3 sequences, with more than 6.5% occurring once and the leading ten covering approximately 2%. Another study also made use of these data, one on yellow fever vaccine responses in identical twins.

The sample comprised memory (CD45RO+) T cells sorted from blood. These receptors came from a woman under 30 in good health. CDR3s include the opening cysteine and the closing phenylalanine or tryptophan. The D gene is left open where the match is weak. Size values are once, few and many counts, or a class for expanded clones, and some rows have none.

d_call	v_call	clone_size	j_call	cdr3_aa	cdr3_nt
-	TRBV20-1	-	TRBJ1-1	CSASKLNTEAFF	TGCAGTGCTAGTAAACTAAACACTGAAGCTTTCTTT
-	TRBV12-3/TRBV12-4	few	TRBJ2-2	CASSPRRLNTGELFF	TGTGCCAGCTCCCCCAGGAGGTTAAACACCGGGGAGCTGTTTTTT
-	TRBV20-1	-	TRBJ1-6	CSARDYESSYNSPLHF	TGCAGTGCTAGAGATTATGAGAGCTCCTATAATTCACCCCTCCACTTT
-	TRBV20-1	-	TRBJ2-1	CSARPGPILNEQFF	TGCAGTGCTAGACCGGGACCCATCCTCAATGAGCAGTTCTTC
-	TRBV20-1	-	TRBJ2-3	CSAQPPGPRTDTQYF	TGCAGTGCCCAACCTCCGGGACCCCGCACAGATACGCAGTATTTT
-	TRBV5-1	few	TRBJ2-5	CASRETGQLQETQYF	TGCGCCAGCAGGGAGACCGGACAGTTACAAGAGACCCAGTACTTC
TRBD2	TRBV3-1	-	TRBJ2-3	CASSPRFSSGVGADTQYF	TGTGCCAGCAGCCCCCGCTTCAGTAGCGGGGTAGGGGCGGATACGCAGTATTTT
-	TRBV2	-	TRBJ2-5	CASRNRDSSRGTQYF	TGTGCCAGCAGGAACCGGGACTCCTCCCGGGGGACCCAGTACTTC
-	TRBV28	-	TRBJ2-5	CASRFHRGGQETQYF	TGTGCCAGCAGGTTCCACAGGGGGGGGCAAGAGACCCAGTACTTC
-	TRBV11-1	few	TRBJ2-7	CASSRADTYEQYF	TGTGCCAGCAGCAGGGCCGACACCTACGAGCAGTACTTC
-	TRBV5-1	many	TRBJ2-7	CASSTLVAPYEQYF	TGCGCCAGCAGCACACTAGTGGCCCCCTACGAGCAGTACTTC
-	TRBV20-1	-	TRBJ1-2	CSAVRQGNYGYTF	TGCAGTGCTGTTCGGCAGGGTAACTATGGCTACACCTTC
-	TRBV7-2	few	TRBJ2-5	CASSGPSWGSAKTQYF	TGTGCCAGCAGCGGCCCGTCCTGGGGATCCGCGAAGACCCAGTACTTC
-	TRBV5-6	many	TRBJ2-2	CASSFTVSNTGELFF	TGTGCCAGCAGCTTTACGGTCTCGAACACCGGGGAGCTGTTTTTT
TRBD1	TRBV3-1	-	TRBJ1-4	CASSPQTGTVEKLFF	TGTGCCAGCAGCCCACAAACCGGGACAGTTGAAAAACTGTTTTTT
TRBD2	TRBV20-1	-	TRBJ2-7	CSARKREGSYEQYF	TGCAGTGCTAGAAAGCGGGAGGGCTCCTACGAGCAGTACTTC
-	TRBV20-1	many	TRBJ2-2	CSARKEESNTGELFF	TGCAGTGCTAGAAAGGAGGAGTCGAACACCGGGGAGCTGTTTTTT
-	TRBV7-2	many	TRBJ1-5	CASSLEVGGTQHF	TGTGCCAGCAGCTTAGAGGTTGGGGGGACCCAGCATTTT
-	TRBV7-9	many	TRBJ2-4	CASSGGAMNIQYF	TGTGCCAGCAGCGGGGGGGCAATGAACATTCAGTACTTC
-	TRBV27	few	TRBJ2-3	CASSPGTSQYF	TGTGCCAGCAGCCCAGGGACTTCCCAGTATTTT
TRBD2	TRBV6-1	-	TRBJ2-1	CASSRPPGLAGGPRNEQFF	TGTGCCAGCAGCCGACCGCCGGGACTAGCGGGGGGGCCGAGGAATGAGCAGTTCTTC
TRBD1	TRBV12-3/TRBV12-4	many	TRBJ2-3	CASSLGQTFLTDTQYF	TGTGCCAGCAGTTTGGGACAGACCTTCCTCACAGATACGCAGTATTTT
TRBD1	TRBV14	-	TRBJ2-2	CASSPTGGVGTGELFF	TGTGCCAGCAGCCCGACAGGGGGAGTAGGCACCGGGGAGCTGTTTTTT
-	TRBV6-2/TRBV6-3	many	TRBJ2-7	CASKVWHHSYEQYF	TGTGCCAGCAAGGTATGGCACCACTCCTACGAGCAGTACTTC
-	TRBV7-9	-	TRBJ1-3	CASSLSVSGNTIYF	TGTGCCAGCAGCTTATCTGTGAGCGGAAACACCATATATTTT
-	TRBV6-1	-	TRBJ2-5	CASSEAGNTQYF	TGTGCCAGCAGTGAAGCGGGGAACACCCAGTACTTC
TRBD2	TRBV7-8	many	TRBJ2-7	CASSPFAGGNEQYF	TGTGCCAGCAGCCCCTTTGCCGGGGGGAACGAGCAGTACTTC
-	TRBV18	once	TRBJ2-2	CASSPPSTLNTGELFF	TGTGCCAGCTCACCACCGAGCACCCTGAACACCGGGGAGCTGTTTTTT
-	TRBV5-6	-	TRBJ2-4	CASSGRAGADLAKNIQYF	TGTGCCAGCAGCGGACGGGCGGGGGCCGACTTGGCCAAAAACATTCAGTACTTC
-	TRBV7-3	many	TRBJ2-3	CASSLNDLNTQYF	TGTGCCAGCAGCTTAAACGATCTGAATACGCAGTATTTT
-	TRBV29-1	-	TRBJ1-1	CSVEQEAFF	TGCAGCGTTGAGCAAGAAGCTTTCTTT
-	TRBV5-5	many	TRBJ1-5	CASSLGQNQPQHF	TGCGCCAGCAGCTTGGGGCAGAATCAGCCCCAGCATTTT
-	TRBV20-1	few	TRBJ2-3	CSPLGVTDTQYF	TGCAGCCCCCTGGGGGTCACAGATACGCAGTATTTT
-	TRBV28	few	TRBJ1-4	CASSFRATNEKLFF	TGTGCCAGCAGTTTTAGGGCAACTAATGAAAAACTGTTTTTT
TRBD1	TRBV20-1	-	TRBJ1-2	CSASLGGGSGYTF	TGCAGTGCTAGTTTAGGGGGCGGGAGTGGCTACACCTTC
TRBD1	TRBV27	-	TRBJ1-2	CASSLSTGVGGYTF	TGTGCCAGCAGTTTATCGACAGGGGTCGGTGGCTACACCTTC
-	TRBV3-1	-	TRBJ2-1	CASTPKQGFGGYNEQFF	TGTGCCAGCACCCCCAAACAGGGCTTTGGAGGCTACAATGAGCAGTTCTTC
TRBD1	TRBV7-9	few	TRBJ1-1	CASSPAGQGPNTEAFF	TGTGCCAGCAGCCCAGCAGGACAGGGCCCGAACACTGAAGCTTTCTTT
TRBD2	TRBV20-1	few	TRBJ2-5	CSARGLAGEGFQETQYF	TGCAGTGCTAGAGGACTAGCGGGAGAGGGCTTCCAAGAGACCCAGTACTTC
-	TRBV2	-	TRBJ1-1	CASRPPLMDTEAFF	TGTGCCAGCAGGCCCCCTCTGATGGACACTGAAGCTTTCTTT
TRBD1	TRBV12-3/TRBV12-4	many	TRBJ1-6	CASSLSDRGNSPLHF	TGTGCCAGCAGCCTGTCGGACAGGGGTAATTCACCCCTCCACTTT
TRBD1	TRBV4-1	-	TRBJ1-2	CASSQSPSGTGIYYGYTF	TGCGCCAGCAGCCAGAGCCCTTCCGGGACAGGGATATACTATGGCTACACCTTC
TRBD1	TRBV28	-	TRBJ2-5	CASRNRGSGETQYF	TGTGCCAGCAGAAACAGGGGAAGCGGAGAGACCCAGTACTTC
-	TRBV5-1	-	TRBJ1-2	CASSLGKNYGYTF	TGCGCCAGCAGCTTGGGAAAGAACTATGGCTACACCTTC
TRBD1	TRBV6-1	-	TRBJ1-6	CARAPGQVDSPLHF	TGTGCCAGGGCACCGGGACAGGTGGATTCACCCCTCCACTTT
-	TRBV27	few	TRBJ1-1	CASSPTPTGQNAEAFF	TGTGCCAGCAGTCCCACCCCAACAGGGCAGAACGCTGAAGCTTTCTTT
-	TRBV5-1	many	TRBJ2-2	CASRRQVANTGELFF	TGCGCCAGCAGGAGGCAGGTCGCGAACACCGGGGAGCTGTTTTTT
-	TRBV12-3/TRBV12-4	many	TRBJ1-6	CASSHKQGNNSPLHF	TGTGCCAGCAGCCATAAACAGGGTAACAATTCACCCCTCCACTTT
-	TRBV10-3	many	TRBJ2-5	CAISEGPTGRETQYF	TGTGCCATCAGTGAAGGGCCCACTGGAAGAGAGACCCAGTACTTC
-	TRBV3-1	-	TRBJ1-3	CASSPSGRVSGNTIYF	TGTGCCAGCAGCCCATCCGGCAGGGTATCTGGAAACACCATATATTTT
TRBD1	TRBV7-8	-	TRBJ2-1	CASSWTGYEQFF	TGTGCCAGCAGCTGGACAGGGTATGAGCAGTTCTTC
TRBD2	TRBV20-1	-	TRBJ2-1	CSASPGGEQFF	TGCAGTGCTAGCCCGGGGGGGGAGCAGTTCTTC
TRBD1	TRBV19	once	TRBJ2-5	CASSIDIWTGYQETQYF	TGTGCCAGTAGTATAGATATCTGGACAGGGTACCAAGAGACCCAGTACTTC
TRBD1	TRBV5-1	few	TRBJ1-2	CASSWRQGESDGYTF	TGCGCCAGCAGCTGGAGACAGGGGGAGTCGGATGGCTACACCTTC
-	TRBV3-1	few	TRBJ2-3	CASSPEISLSTDTQYF	TGTGCCAGCAGCCCTGAAATTTCATTGAGCACAGATACGCAGTATTTT
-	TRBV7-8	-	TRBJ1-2	CASSAPEGWNGYTF	TGTGCCAGCAGCGCCCCAGAAGGTTGGAATGGCTACACCTTC
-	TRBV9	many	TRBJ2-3	CASSVEVWRGPDTQYF	TGTGCCAGCAGCGTAGAGGTTTGGCGGGGCCCAGATACGCAGTATTTT